The 2 T cell receptor beta chains in this list originate from one sample, sequenced in a study of Graves' ophthalmopathy and Graves' hyperthyroidism. RNA transcripts provided the template for amplifying TCR beta CDR3 regions. RT-PCR in the first round used HTBI primers; a second-round multiplex PCR followed. TCRdb processed the multiplex PCR reads anew with MiXCR; each CDR3 protein has one entry. The table records approximately 640,000 distinct CDR3 sequences, over 40% of them present only once. What was sequenced was peripheral blood. The receptors come from an adult man with Graves' ophthalmopathy.

This clonotype was seen more than once but under ten times. This chain uses TRBV6-5 with TRBJ2-2; the D gene is possibly TRBD1 (5 bases). Germline-derived CDR1 and CDR2 are MNHEY and SVGAGI. The CDR3 has 15 amino acids. V was trimmed by 5 bases and J by 1 base, leaving 11 bases between them. This CDR3 reads CASSEWGQNTGELFF. In nucleotides, the CDR3 is TGTGCCAGCAGTGAATGGGGCCAGAACACCGGGGAGCTGTTTTTT.

The chain carries TRBV14 and TRBJ2-7; D is uncertain. The germline V gene has CDR1 SGHDN and CDR2 FVKESK. V lost 5 bases, J lost 2 bases, and 13 bases lay in between. The CDR3 loop spans 14 amino acids. CDR3: CASSKDGPTYEQYF. The CDR3 region has the DNA TGTGCCAGCAGCAAGGATGGGCCTACCTACGAGCAGTACTTC.